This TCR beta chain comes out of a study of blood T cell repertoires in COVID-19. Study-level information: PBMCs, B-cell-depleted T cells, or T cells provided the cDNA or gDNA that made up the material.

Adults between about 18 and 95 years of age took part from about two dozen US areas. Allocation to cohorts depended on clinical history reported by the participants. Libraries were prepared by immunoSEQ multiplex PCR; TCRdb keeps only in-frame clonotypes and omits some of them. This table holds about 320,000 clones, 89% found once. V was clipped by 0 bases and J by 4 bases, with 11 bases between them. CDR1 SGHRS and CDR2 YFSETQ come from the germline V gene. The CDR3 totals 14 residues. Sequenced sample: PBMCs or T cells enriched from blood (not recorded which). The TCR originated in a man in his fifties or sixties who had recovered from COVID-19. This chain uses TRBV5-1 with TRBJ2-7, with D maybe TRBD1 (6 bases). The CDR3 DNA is TGCGCCAGCAGCTTGGGCCAGGGGAATTACGAGCAGTACTTC. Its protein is CASSLGQGNYEQYF. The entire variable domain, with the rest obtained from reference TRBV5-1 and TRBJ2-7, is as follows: KAGVTQTPRYLIKTRGQQVTLSCSPISGHRSVSWYQQTPGQGLQFLFEYFSETQRNKGNFPGRFSGRQFSNSRSEMNVSTLELGDSALYLCASSLGQGNYEQYFGPGTRLTVT.